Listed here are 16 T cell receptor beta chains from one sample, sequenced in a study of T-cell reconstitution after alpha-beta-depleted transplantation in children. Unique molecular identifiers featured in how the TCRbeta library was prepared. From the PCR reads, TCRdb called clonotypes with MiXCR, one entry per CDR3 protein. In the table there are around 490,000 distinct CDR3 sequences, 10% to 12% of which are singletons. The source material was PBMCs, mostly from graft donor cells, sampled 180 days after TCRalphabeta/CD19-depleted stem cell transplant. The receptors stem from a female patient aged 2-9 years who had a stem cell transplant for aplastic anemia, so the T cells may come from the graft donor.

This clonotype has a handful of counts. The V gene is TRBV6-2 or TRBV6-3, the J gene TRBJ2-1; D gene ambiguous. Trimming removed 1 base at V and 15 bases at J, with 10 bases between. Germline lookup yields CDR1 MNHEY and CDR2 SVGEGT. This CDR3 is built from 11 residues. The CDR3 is CASSYFSVAFF. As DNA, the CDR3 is TGTGCCAGCAGTTACTTCTCGGTAGCGTTCTTC.

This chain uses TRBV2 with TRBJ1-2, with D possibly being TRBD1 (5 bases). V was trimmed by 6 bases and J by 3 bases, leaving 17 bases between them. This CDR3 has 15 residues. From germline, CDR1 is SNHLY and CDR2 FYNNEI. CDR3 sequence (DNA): TGTGCCAGCAGGGGGGGACGGTCGTCTGACTATGGCTACACCTTC. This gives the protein CASRGGRSSDYGYTF.

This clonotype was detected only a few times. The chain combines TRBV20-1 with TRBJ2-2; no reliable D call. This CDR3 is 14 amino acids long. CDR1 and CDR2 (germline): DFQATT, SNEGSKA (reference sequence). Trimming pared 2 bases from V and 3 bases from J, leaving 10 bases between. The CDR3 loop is CSARRLTDTGELFF. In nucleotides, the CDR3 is TGCAGTGCTAGACGGCTCACGGACACCGGGGAGCTGTTTTTT.

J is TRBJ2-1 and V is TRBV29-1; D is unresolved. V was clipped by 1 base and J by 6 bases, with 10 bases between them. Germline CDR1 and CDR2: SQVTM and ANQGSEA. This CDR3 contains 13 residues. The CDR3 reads CSVEAVKGNEQFF. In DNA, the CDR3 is TGCAGCGTTGAAGCGGTGAAAGGCAATGAGCAGTTCTTC.

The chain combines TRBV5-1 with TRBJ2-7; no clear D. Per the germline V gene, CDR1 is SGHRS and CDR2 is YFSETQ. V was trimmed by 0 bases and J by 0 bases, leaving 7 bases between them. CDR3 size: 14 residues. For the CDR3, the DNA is TGCGCCAGCAGCTTGGGTGCGGACTCCTACGAGCAGTACGTC. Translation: CASSLGADSYEQYV.

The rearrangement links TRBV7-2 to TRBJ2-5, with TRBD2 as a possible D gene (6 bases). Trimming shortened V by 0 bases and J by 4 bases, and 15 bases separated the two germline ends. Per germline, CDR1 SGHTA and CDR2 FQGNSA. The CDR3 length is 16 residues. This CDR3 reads CASSLARGLMVETQYF. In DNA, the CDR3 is TGTGCCAGCAGCTTAGCGCGGGGCCTGATGGTAGAGACCCAGTACTTC.

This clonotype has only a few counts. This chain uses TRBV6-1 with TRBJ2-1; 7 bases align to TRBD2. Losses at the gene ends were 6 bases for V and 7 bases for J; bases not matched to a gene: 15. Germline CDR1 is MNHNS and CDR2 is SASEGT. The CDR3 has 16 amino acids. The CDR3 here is CASSPTLAGVRNEQFF. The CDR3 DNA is TGTGCCAGCAGCCCCACCCTTGCGGGAGTGAGGAATGAGCAGTTCTTC.

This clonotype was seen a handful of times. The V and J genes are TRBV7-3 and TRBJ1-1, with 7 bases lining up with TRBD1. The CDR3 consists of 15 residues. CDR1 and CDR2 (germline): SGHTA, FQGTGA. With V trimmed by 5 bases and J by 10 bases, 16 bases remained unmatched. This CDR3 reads CASSPRGTASKGAFF. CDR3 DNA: TGTGCCAGCAGCCCACGGGGGACAGCCAGTAAGGGAGCTTTCTTT.

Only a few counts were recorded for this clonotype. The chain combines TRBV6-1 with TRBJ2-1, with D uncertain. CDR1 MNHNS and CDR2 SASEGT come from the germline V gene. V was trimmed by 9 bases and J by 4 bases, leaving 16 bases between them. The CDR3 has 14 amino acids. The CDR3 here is CASAGRDPYNEQFF. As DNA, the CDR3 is TGTGCCAGTGCTGGAAGGGATCCGTACAATGAGCAGTTCTTC.

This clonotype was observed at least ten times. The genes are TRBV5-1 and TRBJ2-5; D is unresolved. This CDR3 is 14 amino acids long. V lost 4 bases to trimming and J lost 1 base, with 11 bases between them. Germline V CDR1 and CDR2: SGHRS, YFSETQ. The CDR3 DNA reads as TGCGCCAGCAGCGGAAGGGATTCCCAAGAGACCCAGTACTTC. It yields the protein CASSGRDSQETQYF.

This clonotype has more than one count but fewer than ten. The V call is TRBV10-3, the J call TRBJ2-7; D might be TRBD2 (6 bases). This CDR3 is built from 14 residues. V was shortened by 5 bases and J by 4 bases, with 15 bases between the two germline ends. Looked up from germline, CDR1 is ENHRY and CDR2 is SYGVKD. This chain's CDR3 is CAISSDYPPYEQYV. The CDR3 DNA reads TGTGCCATCAGTTCGGACTATCCTCCATACGAGCAGTACGTC.

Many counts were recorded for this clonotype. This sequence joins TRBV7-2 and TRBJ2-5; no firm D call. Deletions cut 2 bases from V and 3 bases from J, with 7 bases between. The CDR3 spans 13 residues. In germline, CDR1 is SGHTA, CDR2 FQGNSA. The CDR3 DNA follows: TGTGCCAGCAGCTTAAGACGTGAAGAGACCCAGTACTTC. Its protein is CASSLRREETQYF.

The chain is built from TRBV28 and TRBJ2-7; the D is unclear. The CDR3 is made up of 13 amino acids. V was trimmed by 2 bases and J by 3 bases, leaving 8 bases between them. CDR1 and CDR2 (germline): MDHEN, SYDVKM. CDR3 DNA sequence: TGTGCCAGCAGTTTAGCCGCAGGCTACGAGCAGTACTTC. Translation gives CASSLAAGYEQYF.

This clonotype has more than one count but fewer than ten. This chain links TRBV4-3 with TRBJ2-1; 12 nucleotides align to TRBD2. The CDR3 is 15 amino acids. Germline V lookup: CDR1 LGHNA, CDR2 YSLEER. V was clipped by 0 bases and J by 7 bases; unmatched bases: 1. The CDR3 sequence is CASSQETSGRNEQFF. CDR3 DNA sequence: TGCGCCAGCAGCCAAGAGACTAGCGGGAGAAATGAGCAGTTCTTC.

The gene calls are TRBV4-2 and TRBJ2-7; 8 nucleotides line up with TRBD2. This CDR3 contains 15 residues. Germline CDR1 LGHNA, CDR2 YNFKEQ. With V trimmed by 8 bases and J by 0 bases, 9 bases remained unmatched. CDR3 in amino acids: CASSPSGSSSYEQYF. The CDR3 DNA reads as TGTGCCAGCTCGCCTAGCGGGTCTAGCTCCTACGAGCAGTACTTC.

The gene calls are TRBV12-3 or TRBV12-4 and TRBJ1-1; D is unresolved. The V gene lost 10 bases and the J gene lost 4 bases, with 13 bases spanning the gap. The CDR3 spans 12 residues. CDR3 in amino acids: CATNEDVTEAFF. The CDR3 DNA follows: TGTGCCACCAACGAAGATGTCACTGAAGCTTTCTTT.